Each of the 30 T cell receptor beta chains below was sequenced from the same sample in a study of blood T cell repertoires in COVID-19 (TCRdb year 2020). The library was produced with the immunoSEQ multiplex PCR assay. TCRdb re-hosts the immuneACCESS table, in-frame sequences only. Its copies lack some clones; in the studies checked, an unresolved V gene accounts for under half of them, and the cause for the rest is not known. This sample holds a few hundred thousand clones; around nine tenths were observed only once. Around 1.9% of the sample goes to the ten largest clones. Source material: PBMCs or T cells enriched from blood (not recorded which). Receptors were obtained from a middle-aged woman who had recovered from COVID-19.

V gene TRBV5-1 combines with J gene TRBJ2-2; D ambiguous. Germline V lookup: CDR1 SGHRS, CDR2 YFSETQ. Between the trimmed V and J ends, which lost 5 bases and 7 bases, there was a span of 9 bases. This CDR3 has 12 residues. CDR3 amino acids: CASRNRDGELFF. For the CDR3, the DNA is TGCGCCAGCAGAAACAGAGACGGGGAGCTGTTTTTT.

This clone was observed a few times. V and J are TRBV5-1 and TRBJ2-2, with 7 bases fitting TRBD1. The CDR3 spans 17 residues. CDR1 is SGHRS, CDR2 YFSETQ, per germline. Trimming removed 2 bases from V and 0 bases from J; junction bases left unmatched: 7. The CDR3 nucleotides are TGCGCCAGCAGCTTCCGTCGGGACAGTTCGAACACCGGGGAGCTGTTTTTT. Encoded protein: CASSFRRDSSNTGELFF.

The chain employs TRBV10-3 and TRBJ1-1; 8 positions match TRBD1. The CDR3 length is 14 residues. V shed 3 bases, J shed 3 bases, and the junction held 3 bases outside the gene matches. The germline V gene has CDR1 ENHRY and CDR2 SYGVKD. The CDR3 coding sequence is TGTGCCATCAGTGAAGGACAGGGCTACACTGAAGCTTTCTTT. Protein: CAISEGQGYTEAFF.

The rearrangement uses TRBV9 and TRBJ2-1, with 7 bases identical to TRBD2. With 7 bases clipped from V and 3 bases from J, the junction kept 7 bases outside the gene matches. Germline CDR1 is SGDLS and CDR2 is YYNGEE. The CDR3 runs 14 residues. Here the CDR3 DNA reads TGTGCCAGCTCAAGGGCTAGCGGCTACAATGAGCAGTTCTTC. It codes for CASSRASGYNEQFF.

J is TRBJ2-7 and V is TRBV10-2; 10 bases align to TRBD1. The junction had 8 bases not matched to a gene; V was cut back by 4 bases and J by 2 bases. The length of the CDR3 is 16 residues. Germline V gene sequence: CDR1 WSHSY, CDR2 SAAADI. DNA for the CDR3: TGCGCCAGCAGTGGGAGGACAGGGGGTAATACCTACGAGCAGTACTTC. Its translation is CASSGRTGGNTYEQYF.

The V gene is TRBV10-3, the J gene TRBJ1-6, with 7 bases identical to TRBD1. Germline lookup yields CDR1 ENHRY and CDR2 SYGVKD. This CDR3 has 14 amino acids. The V and J ends lost 2 bases and 11 bases, in that order; junction bases with no gene match: 6. The CDR3 coding sequence is TGTGCCATCAGTGAGAGGGGGACAGAAGCACCCCTCCACTTT. It codes for CAISERGTEAPLHF.

The genes are TRBV7-8 and TRBJ2-1; a weak D match, TRBD2 (5 bases). The CDR3 has 15 amino acids. Trimming pared 5 bases from V and 6 bases from J, leaving 17 bases between. CDR1 and CDR2 from the germline V gene are SGHVS and FQNEAQ. The CDR3 DNA sequence: TGTGCCAGCAGCCCGCGGGTGAGTCGTGGCAATGAGCAGTTCTTC. Amino acid sequence: CASSPRVSRGNEQFF.

This rearrangement joins TRBV19 to TRBJ2-1; 8 bases fit TRBD1. Per the germline V gene, CDR1 is LNHDA and CDR2 is SQIVND (reference sequence). The CDR3 is 15 residues long. Trimming removed 5 bases from V and 8 bases from J; junction bases left unmatched: 11. CDR3 DNA sequence: TGTGCCAGTAGTCGCCCCGGACAGGGTAGGGATGAGCAGTTCTTC. Its protein product is CASSRPGQGRDEQFF.

The genes are TRBV27 and TRBJ1-2; 9 positions agree with TRBD1. The ends lost 6 bases at V and 6 bases at J; junction bases unmatched: 8. The length of the CDR3 is 14 residues. Germline V gives CDR1 MNHEY, CDR2 SMNVEV (reference sequence). The CDR3 DNA sequence: TGTGCCAGCAGACCGGGACAGGGACTACATGGCTACACCTTC. Its translation is CASRPGQGLHGYTF.

As DNA, the CDR3 is TGTGCCACCAGTTGTGAGTTGGGGGACACCTACACAGATACGCAGTATTTT. Its protein is CATSCELGDTYTDTQYF. The chain recombines TRBV24-1 with TRBJ2-3; TRBD1 might be the D (6 bases). Trimming stripped 6 bases from V and 2 bases from J, with 20 bases between. Germline V gives CDR1 KGHDR, CDR2 SFDVKD. The CDR3 has 17 amino acids.

The V gene is TRBV20-1, the J gene TRBJ2-3, with D possibly matching TRBD2 (6 bases). From germline, CDR1 is DFQATT and CDR2 SNEGSKA (reference sequence). The CDR3 is 13 amino acids. Trimming took off 3 bases at V and 4 bases at J, with 11 bases between the two ends. The CDR3 reads CSASRRGSDTQYF. In nucleotides, the CDR3 is TGCAGTGCTAGTCGGCGGGGCTCAGATACGCAGTATTTT.

The J gene is TRBJ1-4, the V gene TRBV2, with a tentative D call TRBD1 (5 bases). The CDR3 loop spans 13 amino acids. The V end was cut by 5 bases, the J end by 6 bases, with 10 bases between. Germline V lookup: CDR1 SNHLY, CDR2 FYNNEI. The CDR3 sequence: CASSLGEDEKLFF. The CDR3 DNA follows: TGTGCCAGCAGTTTGGGGGAGGATGAAAAACTGTTTTTT.

A few counts support this clone. Written as DNA, the CDR3 is TGCGCCAGCAGCTTGGTCGGCCGGGGAACTAATGAAAAACTGTTTTTT. Translated: CASSLVGRGTNEKLFF. This sequence joins TRBV5-1 and TRBJ1-4, with unresolved D. The germline gives CDR1 SGHRS, CDR2 YFSETQ. This CDR3 comprises 16 residues. The ends were cut back, 0 bases at V and 1 base at J, with 10 bases in the middle.

This rearrangement joins TRBV5-5 to TRBJ2-7; 10 nucleotides line up with TRBD1. This CDR3 comprises 16 residues. J gave up 3 bases and V 4 bases, and 10 bases lay outside the gene matches. Germline CDR1 reads SGHKS; CDR2 reads YYEKEE (reference sequence). The CDR3: CASSPFRDRGVYEQYF. The CDR3 DNA sequence: TGTGCCAGCAGCCCCTTCCGGGACAGGGGAGTCTACGAGCAGTACTTC. Supplemented by reference TRBV5-5 and TRBJ2-7, the full variable domain reads DAGVTQSPTHLIKTRGQQVTLRCSPISGHKSVSWYQQVLGQGPQFIFQYYEKEERGRGNFPDRFSARQFPNYSSELNVNALLLGDSALYLCASSPFRDRGVYEQYFGPGTRLTVT.

The V and J genes are TRBV29-1 and TRBJ2-7, with 13 bases fitting TRBD2. Trimming at V came to 4 bases and at J to 6 bases, leaving 3 bases not matched to a gene. The germline V gene has CDR1 SQVTM and CDR2 ANQGSEA. This CDR3 region has 13 residues. The DNA of the CDR3 is TGCAGCGTTGGGCGACTAGCGGGAGGCGAGCAGTACTTC. Translated: CSVGRLAGGEQYF.

The rearrangement links TRBV11-3 to TRBJ2-3; D gene unclear. This CDR3 is 14 amino acids long. Germline CDR1 and CDR2: SGHNT and YENEEA. Trimming removed 0 bases at V and 2 bases at J, with 6 bases between. Here the CDR3 DNA reads TGTGCCAGCAGCTTAGATCAGGCCACAGATACGCAGTATTTT. The encoded protein is CASSLDQATDTQYF. Full variable domain (remainder filled in from reference TRBV11-3 and TRBJ2-3): EAGVVQSPRYKIIEKKQPVAFWCNPISGHNTLYWYLQNLGQGPELLIRYENEEAVDDSQLPKDRFSAERLKGVDSTLKIQPAELGDSAVYLCASSLDQATDTQYFGPGTRLTVL.

V is TRBV19 and J is TRBJ1-1; 8 bases fit TRBD1. Losses at the gene ends were 9 bases for V and 1 base for J; bases not matched to a gene: 1. CDR1 LNHDA and CDR2 SQIVND come from the germline V gene (reference sequence). This CDR3 contains 12 residues. CDR3 DNA: TGTGCCAGCCAGGGGGCGAACACTGAAGCTTTCTTT. Amino acids: CASQGANTEAFF.

The J gene is TRBJ1-5, the V gene TRBV30; D uncertain. This CDR3 spans 14 amino acids. From germline, CDR1 is GTSNPN and CDR2 SVGIG (reference sequence). Trimming shortened V by 2 bases and J by 3 bases, and 11 bases separated the two germline ends. CDR3 protein: CAWSPGHFNQPQHF. The CDR3, as DNA: TGTGCCTGGAGTCCGGGTCACTTCAATCAGCCCCAGCATTTT.

The rearrangement links TRBV11-3 to TRBJ1-2; 12 bases align to TRBD1. The CDR3 length is 14 residues. The V gene's germline CDR1 is SGHNT and CDR2 YENEEA. V trimming: 4 bases; J trimming: 8 bases; junction bases outside the gene matches: 5. The CDR3 here is CASSWGQGAEGYTF. The DNA for the CDR3 is TGTGCCAGCAGCTGGGGACAGGGGGCTGAGGGCTACACCTTC.

This rearrangement joins TRBV5-1 to TRBJ2-5, with 8 nucleotides matching TRBD1. The germline gives CDR1 SGHRS, CDR2 YFSETQ. V dropped 4 bases and J dropped 3; count of bases not matched to a gene: 5. The CDR3 length is 14 residues. DNA of the CDR3: TGCGCCAGCAGCCTATTGACAGGGGAAGAGACCCAGTACTTC. Protein sequence: CASSLLTGEETQYF.

The chain links TRBV3-1 (or the pseudogene TRBV3-2) to TRBJ1-1; 8 positions agree with TRBD1. CDR1 is LGHDT, CDR2 YNNKEL, per germline (reference sequence). After removal of 4 bases from V and 6 bases from J, the junction contained 10 bases not matched to a gene. The CDR3 is 15 amino acids. CDR3 nucleotide sequence: TGTGCCAGCAGCCCAAGTGGACAGGGATGGCCTGAAGCTTTCTTT. It specifies CASSPSGQGWPEAFF.

The CDR3 DNA follows: TGTGCCAGCTCACTAAAGGAAGGGAGCACTGAAGCTTTCTTT. Protein sequence: CASSLKEGSTEAFF. The chain uses TRBV18 and TRBJ1-1; no firm D call. The CDR3 sequence is 14 residues long. Germline loops: CDR1 KGHSH, CDR2 LQKENI. V was trimmed by 4 bases and J by 4 bases, leaving 13 bases between them.

The V call is TRBV5-5, the J call TRBJ2-7, with D possibly being TRBD2 (5 bases). Germline V lookup: CDR1 SGHKS, CDR2 YYEKEE (reference sequence). The ends were cut back, 2 bases at V and 0 bases at J, with 9 bases in the middle. The CDR3 has 14 amino acids. DNA for the CDR3: TGTGCCAGCAGCTTTCGAGGGCCCTCCTACGAGCAGTACTTC. Translated, it gives CASSFRGPSYEQYF. The full variable domain, its missing parts supplied by reference TRBV5-5 and TRBJ2-7, is DAGVTQSPTHLIKTRGQQVTLRCSPISGHKSVSWYQQVLGQGPQFIFQYYEKEERGRGNFPDRFSARQFPNYSSELNVNALLLGDSALYLCASSFRGPSYEQYFGPGTRLTVT.

This clone was counted a single time. CDR3 in DNA: TGCGCCAGCAGCCCGCAGGGAAACACTGAAGCTTTCTTT. Its protein is CASSPQGNTEAFF. The rearrangement uses TRBV5-1 and TRBJ1-1, with a weak D call TRBD1 (5 bases). The germline V gene encodes CDR1 SGHRS and CDR2 YFSETQ. V was shortened by 4 bases and J by 2 bases, with 9 bases between the two germline ends. The CDR3 totals 13 residues.

The V gene is TRBV27, the J gene TRBJ2-5; D perhaps matches TRBD1 (6 bases). The V end lost 4 bases, the J end lost 9 bases, and 15 bases lay between the germline ends. CDR1 and CDR2 (germline): MNHEY, SMNVEV (reference sequence). The CDR3 totals 13 residues. Written as DNA, the CDR3 is TGTGCCAGCAGTTGGGCAGGGGACGTGGCCCAGTACTTC. The encoded protein is CASSWAGDVAQYF.

In this sample, this clone turned up a few times. CDR3 coding DNA: TGTGCCAGCAGCCGGGAACAGGGGGCATACACCATATATTTT. It yields the protein CASSREQGAYTIYF. The J gene is TRBJ1-3, the V gene TRBV11-2; TRBD1 agrees at 9 bases. V dropped 5 bases and J dropped 8; count of bases not matched to a gene: 7. Per germline, CDR1 SGHAT and CDR2 FQNNGV. This CDR3 has 14 amino acids.

The V gene is TRBV7-2, the J gene TRBJ1-4; no clear D. CDR1 and CDR2 from the germline V gene are SGHTA and FQGNSA. The length of the CDR3 is 12 residues. V was cut by 1 base and J by 14 bases, with 11 bases left in between. The chain's CDR3 is CASSLGRDRLFF. The CDR3 DNA follows: TGTGCCAGCAGCTTAGGGCGGGATCGGCTGTTTTTT.

This chain links TRBV9 with TRBJ2-7, with D tentatively TRBD1 (6 bases). The V gene lost 4 bases and the J gene lost 2 bases, with 13 bases spanning the gap. Germline CDR1 reads SGDLS; CDR2 reads YYNGEE. The CDR3 sequence is 14 residues long. CDR3 sequence reads: CASSPTGTTYEQYF. DNA of the CDR3: TGTGCCAGCAGCCCGACAGGAACTACCTACGAGCAGTACTTC.

This rearrangement joins TRBV25-1 to TRBJ1-5; 10 positions agree with TRBD1. The germline V gene encodes CDR1 MGHDK and CDR2 SYGVNS. The ends lost 5 bases at V and 5 bases at J; junction bases unmatched: 3. The CDR3 consists of 14 residues. CDR3 coding DNA: TGTGCCAGCAGTCCGACAGGGGGCGATCAGCCCCAGCATTTT. Residues: CASSPTGGDQPQHF.

The CDR3 here is CASSMRSSTDTQYF. Written as DNA, the CDR3 is TGTGCCAGTAGTATGAGGAGTAGCACAGATACGCAGTATTTT. The chain couples TRBV19 to TRBJ2-3; D unclear. V was pared by 3 bases and J by 0 bases, with 7 bases between. In germline, CDR1 is LNHDA, CDR2 SQIVND (reference sequence). The CDR3 spans 14 residues.